These 6 T cell receptor beta chains were sequenced from one sample in a study of blood T cell repertoires in COVID-19. Profiled with immunoSEQ multiplex PCR; TCRdb holds only in-frame clones, not every one. The repertoire holds around 700,000 clones, 90% seen once, with under 0.3% in the top ten. Sequencing was performed on peripheral blood. The receptors shown here come from a woman between 18 and 30 years old with acute or convalescent COVID-19.

This sequence joins TRBV9 and TRBJ2-1; 8 nucleotides line up with TRBD2. Germline-derived CDR1 and CDR2 are SGDLS and YYNGEE. This CDR3 spans 16 amino acids. Losses at the gene ends were 4 bases for V and 4 bases for J; bases not matched to a gene: 10. The CDR3 region has the DNA TGTGCCAGCAGCCCCCTAAGCGGGGGAGATTACAATGAGCAGTTCTTC. This translates into CASSPLSGGDYNEQFF.

A word on this clone: Other nucleotide sequences in the sample specify the same CDR3. The chain joins TRBV18 to TRBJ1-1; D is possibly TRBD1 (6 bases). From germline, CDR1 is KGHSH and CDR2 LQKENI. This CDR3 is built from 13 residues. V was pared by 3 bases and J by 5 bases, with 10 bases between. The CDR3 protein is CASSPNRDTEAFF. CDR3 DNA: TGTGCCAGCTCACCTAACAGGGATACTGAAGCTTTCTTT.

V usage is TRBV10-3 and J usage is TRBJ1-1; D not resolved. From germline, CDR1 is ENHRY and CDR2 SYGVKD. This CDR3 comprises 13 residues. V was trimmed by 2 bases and J by 7 bases, leaving 11 bases between them. CDR3 DNA: TGTGCCATCAGTGAGGAGAGAGGGTTTGAAGCTTTCTTT. Its protein is CAISEERGFEAFF.

This chain joins TRBV7-8 and TRBJ2-3; 13 nucleotides agree with TRBD2. The CDR3 length is 16 residues. Germline loops: CDR1 SGHVS, CDR2 FQNEAQ. The trim removed 4 bases at V and 2 bases at J, leaving 3 bases unmatched. CDR3 in amino acids: CASSSTSGGLTDTQYF. In nucleotides, the CDR3 is TGTGCCAGCAGCTCGACTAGCGGGGGGCTCACAGATACGCAGTATTTT.

J is TRBJ2-3 and V is TRBV5-1; 9 positions agree with TRBD2. With V trimmed by 0 bases and J by 2 bases, 7 bases remained unmatched. CDR1 and CDR2 from the germline V gene are SGHRS and YFSETQ. The CDR3 loop spans 17 amino acids. Here the CDR3 DNA reads TGCGCCAGCAGCTTGGGTTACAGCGGGGGGCCCACAGATACGCAGTATTTT. Amino acids: CASSLGYSGGPTDTQYF.

The rearrangement links TRBV5-1 to TRBJ2-3, with TRBD1 identical over 11 bases. Germline V gives CDR1 SGHRS, CDR2 YFSETQ. The CDR3 contains 15 residues. V dropped 4 bases and J dropped 4; count of bases not matched to a gene: 5. CDR3 sequence (DNA): TGCGCCAGCAGCCTCGGGACAGGGGGTCCAGATACGCAGTATTTT. It yields the protein CASSLGTGGPDTQYF.